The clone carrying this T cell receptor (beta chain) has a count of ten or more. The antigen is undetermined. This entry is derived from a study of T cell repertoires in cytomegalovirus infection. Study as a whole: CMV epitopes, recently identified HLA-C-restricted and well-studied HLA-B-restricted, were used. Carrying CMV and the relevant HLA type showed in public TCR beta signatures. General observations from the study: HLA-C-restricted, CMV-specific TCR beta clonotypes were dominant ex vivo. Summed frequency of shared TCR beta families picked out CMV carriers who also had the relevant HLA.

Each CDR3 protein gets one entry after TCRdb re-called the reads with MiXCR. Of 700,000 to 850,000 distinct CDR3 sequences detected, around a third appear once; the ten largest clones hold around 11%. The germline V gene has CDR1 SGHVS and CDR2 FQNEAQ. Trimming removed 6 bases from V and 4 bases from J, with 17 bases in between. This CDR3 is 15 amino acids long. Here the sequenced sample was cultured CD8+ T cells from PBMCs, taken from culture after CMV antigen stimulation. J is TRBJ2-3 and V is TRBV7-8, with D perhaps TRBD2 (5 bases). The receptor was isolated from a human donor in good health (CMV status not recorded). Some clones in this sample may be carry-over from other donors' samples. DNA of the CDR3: TGTGCCAGCAGACCCCTAGACTACCCAGCAGATACGCAGTATTTT. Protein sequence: CASRPLDYPADTQYF. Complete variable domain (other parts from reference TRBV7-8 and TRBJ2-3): GAGVSQSPRYKVAKRGQDVALRCDPISGHVSLFWYQQALGQGPEFLTYFQNEAQLDKSGLPSDRFFAERPEGSVSTLKIQRTQQEDSAVYLCASRPLDYPADTQYFGPGTRLTVL.